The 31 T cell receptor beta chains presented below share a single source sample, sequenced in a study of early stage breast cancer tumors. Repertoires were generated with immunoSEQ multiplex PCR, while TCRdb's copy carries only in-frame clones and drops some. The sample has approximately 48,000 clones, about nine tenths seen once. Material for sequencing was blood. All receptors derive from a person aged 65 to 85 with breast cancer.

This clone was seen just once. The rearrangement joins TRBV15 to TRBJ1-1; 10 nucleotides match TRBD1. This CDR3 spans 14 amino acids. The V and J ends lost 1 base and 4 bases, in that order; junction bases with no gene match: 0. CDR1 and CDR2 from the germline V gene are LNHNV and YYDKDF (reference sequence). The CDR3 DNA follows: TGTGCCACCAGCAGAGGGGACAGGGGCACTGAAGCTTTCTTT. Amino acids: CATSRGDRGTEAFF. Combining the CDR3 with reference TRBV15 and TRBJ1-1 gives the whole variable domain DAMVIQNPRYQVTQFGKPVTLSCSQTLNHNVMYWYQQKSSQAPKLLFHYYDKDFNNEADTPDNFQSRRPNTSFCFLDIRSPGLGDTAMYLCATSRGDRGTEAFFGQGTRLTVV.

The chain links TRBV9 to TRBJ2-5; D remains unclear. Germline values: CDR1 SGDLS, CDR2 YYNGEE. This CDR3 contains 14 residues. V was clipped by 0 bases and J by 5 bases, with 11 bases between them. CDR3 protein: CASSVVPGSETQYF. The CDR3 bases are TGTGCCAGCAGCGTAGTCCCTGGCTCCGAGACCCAGTACTTC.

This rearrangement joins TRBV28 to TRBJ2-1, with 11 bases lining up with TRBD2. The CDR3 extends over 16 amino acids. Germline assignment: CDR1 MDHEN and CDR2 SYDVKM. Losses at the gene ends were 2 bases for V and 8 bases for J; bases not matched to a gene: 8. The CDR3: CASSLAASGRSDEQFF. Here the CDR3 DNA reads TGTGCCAGCAGTTTAGCGGCTAGCGGGAGGTCTGATGAGCAGTTCTTC. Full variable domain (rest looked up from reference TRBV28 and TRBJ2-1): DVKVTQSSRYLVKRTGEKVFLECVQDMDHENMFWYRQDPGLGLRLIYFSYDVKMKEKGDIPEGYSVSREKKERFSLILESASTNQTSMYLCASSLAASGRSDEQFFGPGTRLTVL.

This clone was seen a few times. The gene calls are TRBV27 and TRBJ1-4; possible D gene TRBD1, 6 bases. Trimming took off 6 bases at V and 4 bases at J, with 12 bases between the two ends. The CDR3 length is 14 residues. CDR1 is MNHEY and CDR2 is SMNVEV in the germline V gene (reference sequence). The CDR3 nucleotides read TGTGCCAGCAGGACCCAGGGGCTTAATGAAAAACTGTTTTTT. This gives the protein CASRTQGLNEKLFF.

CDR3 DNA: TGTGCCAGCAGTTACGCCTCAGGGTGGACTGAAGCTTTCTTT. Amino acids: CASSYASGWTEAFF. The chain links TRBV6-5 to TRBJ1-1; a possible D gene is TRBD1 (5 bases). This CDR3 is 14 amino acids long. Germline V gene sequence: CDR1 MNHEY, CDR2 SVGAGI. V was pared by 2 bases and J by 5 bases, with 12 bases between.

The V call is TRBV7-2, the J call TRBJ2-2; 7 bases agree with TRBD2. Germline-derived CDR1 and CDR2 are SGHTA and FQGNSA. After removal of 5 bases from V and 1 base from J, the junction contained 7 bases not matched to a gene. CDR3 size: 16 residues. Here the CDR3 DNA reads TGTGCCAGCAGCGCGACGGGACTACTGAACACCGGGGAGCTGTTTTTT. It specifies CASSATGLLNTGELFF. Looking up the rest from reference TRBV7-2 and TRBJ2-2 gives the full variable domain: GAGVSQSPSNKVTEKGKDVELRCDPISGHTALYWYRQSLGQGLEFLIYFQGNSAPDKSGLPSDRFSAERTGGSVSTLTIQRTQQEDSAVYLCASSATGLLNTGELFFGEGSRLTVL.

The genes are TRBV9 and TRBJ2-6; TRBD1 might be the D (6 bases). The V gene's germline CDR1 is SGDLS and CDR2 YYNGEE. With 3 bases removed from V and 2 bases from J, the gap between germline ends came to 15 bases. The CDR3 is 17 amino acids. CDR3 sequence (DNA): TGTGCCAGCAGCGCCTACATACAGGGACCTGGGGCCAACGTCCTGACTTTC. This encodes CASSAYIQGPGANVLTF. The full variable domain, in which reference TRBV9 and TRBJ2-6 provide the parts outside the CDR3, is DSGVTQTPKHLITATGQRVTLRCSPRSGDLSVYWYQQSLDQGLQFLIQYYNGEERAKGNILERFSAQQFPDLHSELNLSSLELGDSALYFCASSAYIQGPGANVLTFGAGSRLTVL.

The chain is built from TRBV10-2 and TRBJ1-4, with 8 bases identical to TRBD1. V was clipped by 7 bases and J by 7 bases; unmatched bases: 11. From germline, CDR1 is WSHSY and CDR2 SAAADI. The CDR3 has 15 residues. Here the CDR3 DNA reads TGCGCCAGCAATCCAATGACAGGGGTCGGTGAAAAACTGTTTTTT. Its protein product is CASNPMTGVGEKLFF.

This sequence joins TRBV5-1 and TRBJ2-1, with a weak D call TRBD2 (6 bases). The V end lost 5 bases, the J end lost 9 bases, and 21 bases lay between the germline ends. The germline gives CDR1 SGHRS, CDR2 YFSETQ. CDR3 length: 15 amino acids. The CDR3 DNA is TGCGCCAGCAGACGGGACTTGCGGGACCTCGGTGAGCAGTTCTTC. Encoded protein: CASRRDLRDLGEQFF.

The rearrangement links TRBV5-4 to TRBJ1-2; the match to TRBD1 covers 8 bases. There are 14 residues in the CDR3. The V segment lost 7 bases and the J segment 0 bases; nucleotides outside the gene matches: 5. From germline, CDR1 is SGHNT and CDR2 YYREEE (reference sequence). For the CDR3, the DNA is TGTGCCAGCTACGAGGACAGGGCTAACTATGGCTACACCTTC. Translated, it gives CASYEDRANYGYTF.

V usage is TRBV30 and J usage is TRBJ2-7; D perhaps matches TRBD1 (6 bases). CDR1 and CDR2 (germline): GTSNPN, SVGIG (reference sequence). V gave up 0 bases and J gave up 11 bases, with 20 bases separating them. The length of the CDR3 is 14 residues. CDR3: CAWSVHRDTSTEYF. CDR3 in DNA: TGTGCCTGGAGTGTACACCGGGACACTTCTACGGAGTACTTC. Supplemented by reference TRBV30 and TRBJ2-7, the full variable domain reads SQTIHQWPATLVQPVGSPLSLECTVEGTSNPNLYWYRQAAGRGLQLLFYSVGIGQISSEVPQNLSASRPQDRQFILSSKKLLLSDSGFYLCAWSVHRDTSTEYFGPGTRLTVT.

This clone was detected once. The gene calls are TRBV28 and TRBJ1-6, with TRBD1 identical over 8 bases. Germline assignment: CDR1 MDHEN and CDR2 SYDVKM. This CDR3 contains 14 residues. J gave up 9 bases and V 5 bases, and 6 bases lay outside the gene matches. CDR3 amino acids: CASSATGVGSPLHF. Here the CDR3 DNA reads TGTGCCAGCAGTGCGACAGGGGTCGGTTCACCCCTCCACTTT.

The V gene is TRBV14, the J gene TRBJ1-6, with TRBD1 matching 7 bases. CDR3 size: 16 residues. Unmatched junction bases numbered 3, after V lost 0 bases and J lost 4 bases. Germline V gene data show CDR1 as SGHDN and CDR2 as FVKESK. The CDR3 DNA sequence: TGTGCCAGCAGCCAAGAATGGGACAGATATAATTCACCCCTCCACTTT. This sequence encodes CASSQEWDRYNSPLHF.

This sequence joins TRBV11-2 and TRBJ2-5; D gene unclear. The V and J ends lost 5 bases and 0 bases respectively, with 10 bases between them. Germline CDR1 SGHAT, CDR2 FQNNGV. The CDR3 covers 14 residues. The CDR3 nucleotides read TGTGCCAGCAGCCCCTCCCCGGACCAAGAGACCCAGTACTTC. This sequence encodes CASSPSPDQETQYF.

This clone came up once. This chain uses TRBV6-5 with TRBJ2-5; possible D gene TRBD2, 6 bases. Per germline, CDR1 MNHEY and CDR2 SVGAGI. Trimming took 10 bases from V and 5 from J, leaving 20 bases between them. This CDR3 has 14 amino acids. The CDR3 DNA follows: TGTGCCACCCGAGCCCCCGGGGGACGGGAGACCCAGTACTTC. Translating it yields CATRAPGGRETQYF.

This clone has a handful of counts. CDR3 sequence (DNA): TGTGCCAGCAGTTCGGGGTCGAGCTCCTACGAGCAGTACTTC. As protein: CASSSGSSSYEQYF. V gene TRBV6-5 combines with J gene TRBJ2-7; D possibly corresponds to TRBD2 (5 bases). V shed 4 bases and J shed 0 bases, with 10 bases lying between them. The CDR3 has 14 residues. Per germline, CDR1 MNHEY and CDR2 SVGAGI.

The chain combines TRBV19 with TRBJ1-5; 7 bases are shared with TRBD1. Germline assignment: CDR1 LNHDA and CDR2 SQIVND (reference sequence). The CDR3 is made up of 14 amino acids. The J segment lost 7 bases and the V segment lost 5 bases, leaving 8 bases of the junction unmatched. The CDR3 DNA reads TGTGCCAGTAGTGTCGACAGGGCCGGACAGCCCCAGCATTTT. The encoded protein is CASSVDRAGQPQHF.

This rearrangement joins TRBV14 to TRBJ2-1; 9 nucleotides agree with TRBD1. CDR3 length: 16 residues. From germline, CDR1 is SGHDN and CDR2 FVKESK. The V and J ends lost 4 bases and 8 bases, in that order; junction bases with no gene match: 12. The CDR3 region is CASSPSWDRVFDEQFF. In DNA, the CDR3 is TGTGCCAGCAGCCCGTCCTGGGACAGGGTCTTTGATGAGCAGTTCTTC.

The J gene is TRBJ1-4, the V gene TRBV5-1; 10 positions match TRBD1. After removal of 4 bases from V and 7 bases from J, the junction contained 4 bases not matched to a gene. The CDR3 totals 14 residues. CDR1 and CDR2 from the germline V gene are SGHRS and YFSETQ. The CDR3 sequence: CASSAGQGLEKLFF. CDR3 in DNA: TGCGCCAGCAGCGCGGGACAGGGGCTTGAAAAACTGTTTTTT. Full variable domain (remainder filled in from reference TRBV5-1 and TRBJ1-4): KAGVTQTPRYLIKTRGQQVTLSCSPISGHRSVSWYQQTPGQGLQFLFEYFSETQRNKGNFPGRFSGRQFSNSRSEMNVSTLELGDSALYLCASSAGQGLEKLFFGSGTQLSVL.

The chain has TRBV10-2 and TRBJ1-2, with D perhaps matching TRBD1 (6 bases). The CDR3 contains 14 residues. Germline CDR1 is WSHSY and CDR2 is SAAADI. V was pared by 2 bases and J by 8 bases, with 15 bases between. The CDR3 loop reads CASSETPDSTGYTF. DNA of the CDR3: TGCGCCAGCAGTGAGACTCCGGACAGCACGGGCTACACCTTC.

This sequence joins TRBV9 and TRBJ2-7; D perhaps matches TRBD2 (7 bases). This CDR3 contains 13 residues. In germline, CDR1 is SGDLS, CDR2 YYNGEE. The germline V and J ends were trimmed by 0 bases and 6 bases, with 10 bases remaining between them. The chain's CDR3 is CASSVEGGREQYF. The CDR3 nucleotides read TGTGCCAGCAGCGTAGAGGGGGGGCGCGAGCAGTACTTC.

The CDR3 is CSARDSQEAFF. As DNA, the CDR3 is TGCAGTGCAAGGGACAGTCAGGAAGCTTTCTTT. The genes are TRBV20-1 and TRBJ1-1; 7 nucleotides match TRBD1. This CDR3 comprises 11 residues. Trimming removed 6 bases from V and 8 bases from J; junction bases left unmatched: 6. CDR1 and CDR2 from the germline V gene are DFQATT and SNEGSKA (reference sequence).

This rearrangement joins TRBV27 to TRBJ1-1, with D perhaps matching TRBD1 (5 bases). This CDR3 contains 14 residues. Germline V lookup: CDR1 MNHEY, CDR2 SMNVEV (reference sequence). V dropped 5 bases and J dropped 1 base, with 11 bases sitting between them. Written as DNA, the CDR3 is TGTGCCAGCAGTGGGGGGGGAGGGAACACTGAAGCTTTCTTT. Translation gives CASSGGGGNTEAFF.

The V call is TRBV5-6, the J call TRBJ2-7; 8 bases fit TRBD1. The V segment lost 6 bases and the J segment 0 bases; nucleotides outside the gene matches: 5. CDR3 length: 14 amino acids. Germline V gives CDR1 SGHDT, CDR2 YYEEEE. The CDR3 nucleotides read TGTGCCAGCACGTGGACAGGGCCCTCCTACGAGCAGTACTTC. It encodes CASTWTGPSYEQYF.

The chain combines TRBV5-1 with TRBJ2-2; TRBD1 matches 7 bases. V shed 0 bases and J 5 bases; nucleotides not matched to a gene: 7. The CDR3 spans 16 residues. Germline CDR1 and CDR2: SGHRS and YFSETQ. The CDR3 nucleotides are TGCGCCAGCAGCTTGGACGAGGGGGCAAGGACCGGGGAGCTGTTTTTT. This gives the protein CASSLDEGARTGELFF.

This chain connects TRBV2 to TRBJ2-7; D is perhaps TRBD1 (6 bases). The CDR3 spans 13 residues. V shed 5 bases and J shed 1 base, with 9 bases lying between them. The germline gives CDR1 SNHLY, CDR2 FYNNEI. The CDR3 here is CASSSGQSYEQYF. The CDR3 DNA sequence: TGTGCCAGCAGTTCCGGACAGTCCTACGAGCAGTACTTC.

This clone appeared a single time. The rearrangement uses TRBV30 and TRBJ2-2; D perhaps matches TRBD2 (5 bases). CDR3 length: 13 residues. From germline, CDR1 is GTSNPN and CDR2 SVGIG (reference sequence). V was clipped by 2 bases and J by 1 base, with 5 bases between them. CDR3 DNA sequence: TGTGCCTGGAGTCGGGGGAACACCGGGGAGCTGTTTTTT. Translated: CAWSRGNTGELFF.

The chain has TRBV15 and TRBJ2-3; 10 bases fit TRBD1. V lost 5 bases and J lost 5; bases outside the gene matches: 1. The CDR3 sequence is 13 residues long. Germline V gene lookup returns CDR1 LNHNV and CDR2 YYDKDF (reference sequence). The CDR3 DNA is TGTGCCACCAGCGGGGACAGGGGAGATACGCAGTATTTT. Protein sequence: CATSGDRGDTQYF.

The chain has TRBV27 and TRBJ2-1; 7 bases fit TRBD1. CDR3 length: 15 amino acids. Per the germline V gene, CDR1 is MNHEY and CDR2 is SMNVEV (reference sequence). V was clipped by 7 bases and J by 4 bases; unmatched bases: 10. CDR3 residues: CASTIEGAAYNEQFF. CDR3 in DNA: TGTGCCAGCACCATTGAGGGGGCCGCGTACAATGAGCAGTTCTTC.

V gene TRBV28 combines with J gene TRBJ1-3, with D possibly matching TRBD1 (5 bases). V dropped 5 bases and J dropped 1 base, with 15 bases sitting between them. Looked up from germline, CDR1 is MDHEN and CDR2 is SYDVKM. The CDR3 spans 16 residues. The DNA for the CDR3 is TGTGCCAGCAGTACCCACGGGGGGGGATCTGGAAACACCATATATTTT. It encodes CASSTHGGGSGNTIYF.

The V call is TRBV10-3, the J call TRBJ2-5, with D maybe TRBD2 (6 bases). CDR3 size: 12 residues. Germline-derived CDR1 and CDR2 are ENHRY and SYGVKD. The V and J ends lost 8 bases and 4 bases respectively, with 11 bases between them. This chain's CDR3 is CAIGGTRETQYF. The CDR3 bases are TGTGCCATCGGTGGGACTCGAGAGACCCAGTACTTC.